These 14 T cell receptor beta chains originate from one sample sequenced in a study of regulatory T cells in long-lasting Graves disease (dated by TCRdb to the early 2020s). To prepare the library, multiplex PCR was applied. Sequencing was carried out with an Illumina HiSeq 4000. To build TCR beta libraries, CDR3 regions were amplified by Arm-PCR using iRepertoire HTBI primers. TCRdb's own reprocessing of the public reads used fastp at Q25 and MiXCR and kept productive beta chains. Each entry is one CDR3 protein sequence, shown with its most common DNA and genes. A total of approximately 350,000 distinct CDR3 sequences appear in this sample, 16% of them only once. About 27% of the sample goes to the ten largest clones. What the time point label conveys for this sample: newly diagnosed GD, antithyroid drugs for less than 3 months. RNA was extracted from PBMCs in TRIzol for both TCR sequencing and RNA sequencing.

This sample was also put to use in a study of T cells in Graves' hyperthyroidism and ophthalmopathy.

Sample: peripheral blood mononuclear cells (PBMCs), taken at new diagnosis, from a patient treated with antithyroid drugs. The receptors were gathered from a man in his forties with Graves disease. Donor details come from another sample of the same person, matched by shared clones.

There are many counts of this clonotype. The CDR3 DNA reads TGTGCCAGCAGCTTAGACTCGACAGGATCCTACGAGCAGTACTTC. It translates to CASSLDSTGSYEQYF. The chain links TRBV11-3 to TRBJ2-7; D possibly corresponds to TRBD1 (6 bases). Trimming left V 0 bases short and J 1 base short, with 10 bases between. The CDR3 length is 15 residues. From germline, CDR1 is SGHNT and CDR2 YENEEA.

This clonotype was observed a few times. The rearrangement uses TRBV4-1 and TRBJ2-3; 10 nucleotides agree with TRBD1. J gave up 5 bases and V 1 base, and 3 bases lay outside the gene matches. Germline-derived CDR1 and CDR2 are MGHRA and YSYEKL. The CDR3 has 15 residues. CDR3 nucleotides: TGCGCCAGCAGCCAAGGGGACAGGGGAGTAGATACGCAGTATTTT. It yields the protein CASSQGDRGVDTQYF.

This clonotype was seen at least ten times. The genes are TRBV3-1 and TRBJ2-7; TRBD1 agrees at 7 bases. Losses at the gene ends were 3 bases for V and 1 base for J; bases not matched to a gene: 9. This CDR3 comprises 16 residues. From germline, CDR1 is LGHDT and CDR2 YNNKEL (reference sequence). This CDR3 reads CASSQRQGLFSYEQYF. The CDR3 DNA sequence: TGTGCCAGCAGCCAGAGACAGGGATTATTTTCCTACGAGCAGTACTTC.

This clonotype was picked up many times. The rearrangement links TRBV7-2 to TRBJ2-7, with D hard to call. The CDR3 is 11 residues long. CDR1 SGHTA and CDR2 FQGNSA come from the germline V gene. V was pared by 1 base and J by 5 bases, with 3 bases between. The chain's CDR3 is CASSLVHEQYF. CDR3 in DNA: TGTGCCAGCAGCTTAGTCCACGAGCAGTACTTC.

This clonotype occurred many times. J is TRBJ2-7 and V is TRBV28; perhaps D is TRBD1 or TRBD2 (5 bases each). From germline, CDR1 is MDHEN and CDR2 SYDVKM. Trimming stripped 5 bases from V and 3 bases from J, with 20 bases between. This CDR3 has 16 amino acids. The CDR3 loop reads CASSLGSGTGYYEQYF. CDR3 DNA: TGTGCCAGCAGTCTCGGGTCCGGGACGGGTTACTACGAGCAGTACTTC.

This clonotype was detected many times. The rearrangement links TRBV7-8 to TRBJ2-7; TRBD1 might be the D (6 bases). Per germline, CDR1 SGHVS and CDR2 FQNEAQ. V was pared by 6 bases and J by 5 bases, with 14 bases between. The CDR3 loop spans 13 amino acids. CDR3 in amino acids: CASSPGPGDEQYF. Written as DNA, the CDR3 is TGTGCCAGCAGTCCCGGGCCAGGGGACGAGCAGTACTTC.

This clonotype was recorded at least ten times. The CDR3 region is CASSFPGQGNWYEQYF. Written as DNA, the CDR3 is TGTGCCAGCAGTTTTCCCGGACAGGGTAATTGGTACGAGCAGTACTTC. The chain has TRBV28 and TRBJ2-7; 8 nucleotides agree with TRBD1. The V gene's germline CDR1 is MDHEN and CDR2 SYDVKM. The junction had 11 bases not matched to a gene; V was cut back by 3 bases and J by 4 bases. This CDR3 is 16 amino acids long.

At least ten counts were recorded for this clonotype. The J gene is TRBJ2-3, the V gene TRBV4-3, with TRBD1 matching 7 bases. The CDR3 runs 15 residues. Per germline, CDR1 LGHNA and CDR2 YSLEER. Trimming cost V 2 bases and J 0 bases; bases outside gene matches: 2. The CDR3: CASSQTGESTDTQYF. The CDR3 coding sequence is TGCGCCAGCAGCCAAACAGGGGAAAGCACAGATACGCAGTATTTT.

The J gene is TRBJ2-5, the V gene TRBV28; 9 bases line up with TRBD1. With V trimmed by 6 bases and J by 0 bases, 8 bases remained unmatched. Germline V gene data show CDR1 as MDHEN and CDR2 as SYDVKM. The CDR3 spans 16 residues. CDR3 coding DNA: TGTGCCAGCAGCTCCGGACAGGGGAGGCACCAAGAGACCCAGTACTTC. Protein sequence: CASSSGQGRHQETQYF.

J is TRBJ1-2 and V is TRBV28; a possible D gene is TRBD1 (6 bases). V shed 2 bases and J shed 10 bases, with 17 bases lying between them. Germline-derived CDR1 and CDR2 are MDHEN and SYDVKM. This CDR3 spans 14 amino acids. The DNA for the CDR3 is TGTGCCAGCAGTTTAAGGGGGAGTCTCGGGGACTACACCTTC. Translation gives CASSLRGSLGDYTF.

The V call is TRBV2, the J call TRBJ2-3; tentatively, D is TRBD1 (5 bases). Germline V gene lookup returns CDR1 SNHLY and CDR2 FYNNEI. CDR3 length: 13 residues. The ends were cut back, 3 bases at V and 4 bases at J, with 8 bases in the middle. As DNA, the CDR3 is TGTGCCAGCAGTGAGACAGCCGCAGATACGCAGTATTTT. As protein: CASSETAADTQYF.

This clonotype was counted at least ten times. V and J are TRBV9 and TRBJ1-1; D is possibly TRBD1 (5 bases). Trimming shortened V by 2 bases and J by 4 bases, and 15 bases separated the two germline ends. The CDR3 contains 15 residues. Germline V lookup: CDR1 SGDLS, CDR2 YYNGEE. CDR3 amino acids: CASSVFPGRSTEAFF. CDR3 DNA sequence: TGTGCCAGCAGCGTTTTCCCGGGACGTAGCACTGAAGCTTTCTTT.

This clonotype came up many times. The chain uses TRBV11-3 and TRBJ2-1; D is ambiguous. V shed 4 bases and J shed 7 bases, with 5 bases lying between them. Per germline, CDR1 SGHNT and CDR2 YENEEA. This CDR3 contains 11 residues. The CDR3 region is CASSYLNEQFF. The CDR3 coding sequence is TGTGCCAGCAGCTATCTTAATGAGCAGTTCTTC.

The chain has TRBV20-1 and TRBJ1-1; D possibly corresponds to TRBD1 (5 bases). Germline lookup yields CDR1 DFQATT and CDR2 SNEGSKA (reference sequence). The germline V and J ends were trimmed by 1 base and 4 bases, with 7 bases remaining between them. The CDR3 totals 12 residues. The CDR3 sequence: CSARAGPTEAFF. CDR3 DNA sequence: TGCAGTGCTAGAGCGGGACCCACTGAAGCTTTCTTT.